This TCR beta chain was identified in a study of blood T cell repertoires in COVID-19. Study-level background: Acute and convalescent COVID-19 samples came from the United States, Italy and Spain. The analysed material was cDNA or gDNA that came from T cells, B-cell-depleted T cells, or PBMCs.

Authors' data handling: Estimation of nucleated cell counts was performed using reference gene primer amplification. This table comes from immunoSEQ multiplex PCR, and its TCRdb copy is limited to in-frame clones, with some not included. The DNA gave D and trimming, while V, J and clone size come from that table. The data hold 120,000 to 150,000 clones, with more than 80% observed a single time. Trimming removed 0 bases from V and 6 bases from J; junction bases left unmatched: 3. Germline V gene sequence: CDR1 SGHNT, CDR2 YYREEE (reference sequence). The CDR3 is 14 amino acids. Source material: peripheral blood. This rearrangement joins TRBV5-4 to TRBJ1-2, with TRBD1 identical over 9 bases. This receptor was taken from a human donor in a cohort sampled during active COVID-19. The CDR3 DNA sequence: TGTGCCAGCAGCTTGGACAGGGGGCTAAATGGCTACACCTTC. It codes for CASSLDRGLNGYTF.